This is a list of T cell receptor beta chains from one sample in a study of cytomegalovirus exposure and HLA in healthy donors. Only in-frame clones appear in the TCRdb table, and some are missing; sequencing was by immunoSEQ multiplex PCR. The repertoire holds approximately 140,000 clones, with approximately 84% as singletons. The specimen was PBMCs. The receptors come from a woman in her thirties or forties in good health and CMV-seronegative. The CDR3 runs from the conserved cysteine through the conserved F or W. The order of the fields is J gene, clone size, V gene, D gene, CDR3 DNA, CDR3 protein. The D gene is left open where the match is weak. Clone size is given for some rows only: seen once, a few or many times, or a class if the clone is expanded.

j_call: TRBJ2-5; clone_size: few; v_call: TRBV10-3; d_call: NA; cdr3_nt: TGTGCCATCAGTGAGAGTGGGGGCATAGAGACCCAGTACTTC; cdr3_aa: CAISESGGIETQYF
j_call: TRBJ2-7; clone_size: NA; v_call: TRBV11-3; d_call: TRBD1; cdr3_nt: TGTGCCAGCAGCCCGGGACAGGGGGTATACGAGCAGTACTTC; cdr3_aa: CASSPGQGVYEQYF
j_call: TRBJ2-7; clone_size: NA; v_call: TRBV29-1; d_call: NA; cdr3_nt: TGCAGCGTTGTCCAGGGCGCCTACGAGCAGTACTTC; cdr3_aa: CSVVQGAYEQYF
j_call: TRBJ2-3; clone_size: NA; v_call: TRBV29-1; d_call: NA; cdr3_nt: TGCAGCGTTGAACAGGGGAGTCATAGGGGCACAGATACGCAGTATTTT; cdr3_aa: CSVEQGSHRGTDTQYF
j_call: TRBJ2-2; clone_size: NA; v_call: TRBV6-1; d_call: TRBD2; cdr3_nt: TGTGCCAGCAGTGACGGATCTAGCGGAGTCACCGGGGAGCTGTTTTTT; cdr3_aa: CASSDGSSGVTGELFF
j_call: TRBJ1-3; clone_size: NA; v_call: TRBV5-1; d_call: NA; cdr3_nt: TGCGCCAGCAGCTTGTCTGGGGCGCAAGGAAACACCATATATTTT; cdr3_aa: CASSLSGAQGNTIYF
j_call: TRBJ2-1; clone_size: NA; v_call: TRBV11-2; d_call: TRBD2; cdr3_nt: TGTGCCAGCAGCGGGGCGGGAGGAAGATACAATGAGCAGTTCTTC; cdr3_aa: CASSGAGGRYNEQFF
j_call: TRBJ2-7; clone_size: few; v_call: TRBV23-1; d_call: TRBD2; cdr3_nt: TGCGCCAGCAGTCAACGGGCGGGAGTTAACTACGAGCAGTACTTC; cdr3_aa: CASSQRAGVNYEQYF
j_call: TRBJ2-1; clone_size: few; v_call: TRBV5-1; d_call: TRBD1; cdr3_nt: TGCGCCAGCAGCTCGGGACAGGGGGGGGATGAGCAGTTCTTC; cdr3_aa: CASSSGQGGDEQFF
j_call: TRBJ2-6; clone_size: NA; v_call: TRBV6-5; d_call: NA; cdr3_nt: TGTGCCAGCAGTGGCGTTAGTGGGGCCAACGGCCTGACTTTC; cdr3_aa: CASSGVSGANGLTF
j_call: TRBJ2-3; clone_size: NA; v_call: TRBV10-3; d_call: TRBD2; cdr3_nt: TGTGCCATCAGTGAGAGGGAGCGGGGGGGCACAGATACGCAGTATTTT; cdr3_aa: CAISERERGGTDTQYF
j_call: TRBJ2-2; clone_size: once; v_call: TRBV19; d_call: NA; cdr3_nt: TGTGCCAGTGAACCTCAGGGAGGCACCGGGGAGCTGTTTTTT; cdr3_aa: CASEPQGGTGELFF
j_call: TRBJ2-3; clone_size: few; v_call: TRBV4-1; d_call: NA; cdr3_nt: TGCGCCAGCAGCCAACAACCCCACAGGGACGATACGCAGTATTTT; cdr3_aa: CASSQQPHRDDTQYF
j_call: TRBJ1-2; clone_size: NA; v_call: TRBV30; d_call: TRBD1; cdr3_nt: TGTGCCTGGAGTTACCAGGGACAGGGGGCGTTCGGCTACACCTTC; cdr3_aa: CAWSYQGQGAFGYTF
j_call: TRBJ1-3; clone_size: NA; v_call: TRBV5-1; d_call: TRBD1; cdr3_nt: TGCGCCAGCAGCTTGGGACAGGGGAACACCATATATTTT; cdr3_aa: CASSLGQGNTIYF
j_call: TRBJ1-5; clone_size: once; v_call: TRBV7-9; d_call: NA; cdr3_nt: TGTGCCAGCAGCGCGACAGGTGGAGGTCAGCCCCAGCATTTT; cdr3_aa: CASSATGGGQPQHF
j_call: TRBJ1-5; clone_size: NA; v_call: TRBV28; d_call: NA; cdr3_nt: TGTGCCAGCCTCGGAGGAGGAATCAATCAGCCCCAGCATTTT; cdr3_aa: CASLGGGINQPQHF
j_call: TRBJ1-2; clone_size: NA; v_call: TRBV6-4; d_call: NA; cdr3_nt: TGTGCCAGCAGTGACTCGAGTGACGCTAGGCGGGGCTACACCTTC; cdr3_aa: CASSDSSDARRGYTF
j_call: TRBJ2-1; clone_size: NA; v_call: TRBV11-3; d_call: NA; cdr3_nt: TGTGCCGGCAGCTTAGGAGTCCCCTCGGAGCAGTTCTTC; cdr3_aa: CAGSLGVPSEQFF
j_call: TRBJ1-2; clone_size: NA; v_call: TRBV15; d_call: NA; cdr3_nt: TGTGCCACCAGCAGAGATGCGGCGGTAACTATTGGCTACACCTTC; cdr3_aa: CATSRDAAVTIGYTF
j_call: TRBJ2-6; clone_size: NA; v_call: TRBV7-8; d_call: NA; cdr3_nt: TGTGCCAGCCTTGGTGGGTTCTCTGGGGCCAACGGCCTGACTTTC; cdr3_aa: CASLGGFSGANGLTF
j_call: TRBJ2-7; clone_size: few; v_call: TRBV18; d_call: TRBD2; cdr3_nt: TGTGCCAGCTCACCATCACTAGCGGGAGGGACCTACGAGCAGTACTTC; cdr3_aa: CASSPSLAGGTYEQYF
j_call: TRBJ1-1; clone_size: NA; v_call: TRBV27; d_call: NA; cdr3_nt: TGTGCCAGCAGTTTAGGTCAGGGCCGAGAAGCTTTCTTT; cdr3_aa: CASSLGQGREAFF
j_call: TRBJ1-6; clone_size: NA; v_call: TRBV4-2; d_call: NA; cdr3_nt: TGTGCCAGCAGCCCACACCTCGACAGTATTTCTTCACCCCTCCACTTT; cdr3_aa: CASSPHLDSISSPLHF
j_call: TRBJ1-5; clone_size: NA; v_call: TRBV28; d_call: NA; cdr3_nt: TGTGCCAGCAGCAACCAGGGGAATCAGCCCCAGCATTTT; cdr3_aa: CASSNQGNQPQHF
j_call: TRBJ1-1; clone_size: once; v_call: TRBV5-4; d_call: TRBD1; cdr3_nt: TGTGCCAGCAGCTTTGGACAGGGGGCGTCCACTGAAGCTTTCTTT; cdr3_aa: CASSFGQGASTEAFF
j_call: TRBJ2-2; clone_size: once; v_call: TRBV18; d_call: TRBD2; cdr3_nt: TGTGCCAGCTCACCATTGGAAGCGGGGGTTACGAACACCGGGGAGCTGTTTTTT; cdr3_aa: CASSPLEAGVTNTGELFF
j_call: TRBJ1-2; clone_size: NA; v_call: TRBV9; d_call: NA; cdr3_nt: TGTGCCAGCAGCGCGGACCCCGGGGACTATGGCTACACCTTC; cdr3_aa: CASSADPGDYGYTF
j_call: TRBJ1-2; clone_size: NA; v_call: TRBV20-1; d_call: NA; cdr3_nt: TGCAGTGCCCCCGGAACCAGGGGCGACACCTTC; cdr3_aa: CSAPGTRGDTF
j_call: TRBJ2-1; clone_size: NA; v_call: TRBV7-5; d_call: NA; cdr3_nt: TGTGTCAGAAGCTTTCTAGACCAGAATGAGCAGTTCTTC; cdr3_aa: CVRSFLDQNEQFF
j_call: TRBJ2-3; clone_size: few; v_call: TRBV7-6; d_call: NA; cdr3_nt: TGTGCCAGCACCTCCAGCACAGATACGCAGTATTTT; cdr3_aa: CASTSSTDTQYF
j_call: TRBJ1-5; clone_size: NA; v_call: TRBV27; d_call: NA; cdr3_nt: TGTGCCAGCAGGGGGGGAGGTCAGCCCCAGCATTTT; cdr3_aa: CASRGGGQPQHF
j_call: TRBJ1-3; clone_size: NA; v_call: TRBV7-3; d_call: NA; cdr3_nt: TGTGCCAGGCGCCCGAGGACAGAAAATGCTGGAAACACCATATATTTT; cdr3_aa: CARRPRTENAGNTIYF
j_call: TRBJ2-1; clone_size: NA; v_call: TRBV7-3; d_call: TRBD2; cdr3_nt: TGTGCCAGCAGCAGCACCGGGACTAGAGTAGGGGAGCAGTTCTTC; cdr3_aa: CASSSTGTRVGEQFF
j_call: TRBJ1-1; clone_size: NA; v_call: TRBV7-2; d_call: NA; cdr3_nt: TGTGCCAGCAGCTTCGGGGGAGGGAACACTGAAGCTTTCTTT; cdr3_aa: CASSFGGGNTEAFF
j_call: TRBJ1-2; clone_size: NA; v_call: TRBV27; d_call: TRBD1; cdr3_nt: TGTGCCAGCAGTCCAGGACAGGGGCAGCGCTATGGCTACACCTTC; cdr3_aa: CASSPGQGQRYGYTF
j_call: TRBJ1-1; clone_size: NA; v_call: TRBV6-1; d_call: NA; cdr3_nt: TGTGCCAGCATAAAAGGGGGGGGGCCACTTGGGGAAGCTTTCTTT; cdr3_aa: CASIKGGGPLGEAFF
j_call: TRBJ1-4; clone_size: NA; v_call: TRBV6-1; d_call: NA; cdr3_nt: TGTGCCAGCAGTGTTACAGGCAAAAGGGCTGTAGAAAAACTGTTTTTT; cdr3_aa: CASSVTGKRAVEKLFF
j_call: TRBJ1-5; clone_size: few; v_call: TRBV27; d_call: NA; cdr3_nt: TGTGCCAGCAGTTCCGGGATGGGCAATCAGCCCCAGCATTTT; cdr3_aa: CASSSGMGNQPQHF
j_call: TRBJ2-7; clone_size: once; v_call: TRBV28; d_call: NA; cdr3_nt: NA; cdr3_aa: CASSFLAGAILYEQYF
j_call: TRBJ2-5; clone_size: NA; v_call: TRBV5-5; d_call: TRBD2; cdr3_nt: TGTGCCAGCAGCGTGACTAGCGGAACCCCAGAGACCCAGTACTTC; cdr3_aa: CASSVTSGTPETQYF
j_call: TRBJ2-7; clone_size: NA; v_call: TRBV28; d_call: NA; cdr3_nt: TGTGCCAGCAGTTTGGAGCGGAGGCCCTACGAGCAGTACTTC; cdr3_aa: CASSLERRPYEQYF
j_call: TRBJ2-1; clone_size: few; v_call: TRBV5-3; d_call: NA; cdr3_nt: TGTGCCAGAAGCACGGACTACTTCACTTACAATGAGCAGTTCTTC; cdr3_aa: CARSTDYFTYNEQFF
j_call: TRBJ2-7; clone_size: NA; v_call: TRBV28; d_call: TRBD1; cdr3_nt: TGTGCCAGCAGTTTATGGCTTCCGGGACAGGCGTCCTACGAGCAGTACTTC; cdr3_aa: CASSLWLPGQASYEQYF
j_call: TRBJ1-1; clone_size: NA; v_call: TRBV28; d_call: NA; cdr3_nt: TGTGCCAGCAGTTTACAGGGGAAAGCTTTCTTT; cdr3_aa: CASSLQGKAFF
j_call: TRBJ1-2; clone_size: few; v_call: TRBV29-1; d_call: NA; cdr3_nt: TGCAGCGTTGAAGAACGTGTCGGTATCTTC; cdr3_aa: CSVEERVGIF
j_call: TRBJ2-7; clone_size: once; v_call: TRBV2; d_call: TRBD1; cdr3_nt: TGTGCCAGCAGCCAGGGACAGGGGGTCATGAACGAGCAGTACTTC; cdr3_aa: CASSQGQGVMNEQYF
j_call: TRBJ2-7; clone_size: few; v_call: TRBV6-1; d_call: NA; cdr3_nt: TGTGCCAGCAGTGAACAGGGGTCGTCCTACGAGCAGTACTTC; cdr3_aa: CASSEQGSSYEQYF
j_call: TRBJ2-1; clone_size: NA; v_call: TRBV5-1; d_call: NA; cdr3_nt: TGCGCCAGCAGCTTGGCGGGGGTCCCGGGCAAGCAGTTCTTC; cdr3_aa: CASSLAGVPGKQFF
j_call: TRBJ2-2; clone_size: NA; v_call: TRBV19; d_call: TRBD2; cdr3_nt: TGTGCCAGTAGTATTACGCTAGCGGGGGTCCTTCCCGGGGAGCTGTTTTTT; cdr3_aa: CASSITLAGVLPGELFF
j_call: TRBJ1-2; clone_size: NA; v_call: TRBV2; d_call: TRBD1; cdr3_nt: TGTGCCAGCGGAACAGGGGATGGCTACACCTTC; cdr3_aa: CASGTGDGYTF
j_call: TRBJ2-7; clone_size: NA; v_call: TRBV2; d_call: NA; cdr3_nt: TGTGCCAGCAGGGCCGCAGGGAACGAGCAGTACTTC; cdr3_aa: CASRAAGNEQYF
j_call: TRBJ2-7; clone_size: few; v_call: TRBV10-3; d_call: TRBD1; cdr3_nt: TGTGCCACGCGGACAGGCCCTAGCTCCTACGAGCAGTACTTC; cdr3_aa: CATRTGPSSYEQYF
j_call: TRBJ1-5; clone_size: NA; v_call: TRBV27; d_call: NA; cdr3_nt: TGTGCCAGCAGTACACGCGGGGGTGGGAGGGGGGCGCCCCAGCATTTT; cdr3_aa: CASSTRGGGRGAPQHF
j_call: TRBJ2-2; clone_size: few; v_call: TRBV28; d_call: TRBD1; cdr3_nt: TGTGCCAGCAACCGAGGTGGGACAGCCGCTAACACCGGGGAGCTGTTTTTT; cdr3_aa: CASNRGGTAANTGELFF
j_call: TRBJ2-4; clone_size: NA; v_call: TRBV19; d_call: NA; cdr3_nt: TGTGCCAGTAGTGCTCGAGCAACTCCCAGAAACAGTCAGTACTTC; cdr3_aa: CASSARATPRNSQYF
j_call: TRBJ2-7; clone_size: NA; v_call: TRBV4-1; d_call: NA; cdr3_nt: TGCGCCAGCAGCCAAGAAGCGCCAAGCGGGACAACCTACGAGCAGTACTTC; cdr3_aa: CASSQEAPSGTTYEQYF